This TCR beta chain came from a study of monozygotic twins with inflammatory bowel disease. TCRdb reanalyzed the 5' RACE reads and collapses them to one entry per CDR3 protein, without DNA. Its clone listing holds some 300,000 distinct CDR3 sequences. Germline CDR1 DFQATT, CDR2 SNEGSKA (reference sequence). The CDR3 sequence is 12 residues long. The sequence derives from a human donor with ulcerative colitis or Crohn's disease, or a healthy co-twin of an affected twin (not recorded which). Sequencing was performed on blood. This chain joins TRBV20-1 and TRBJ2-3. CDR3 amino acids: CSAPSNTDTQYF.